These 14 T cell receptor beta chains originate from one sample sequenced in a study of shared clonotypes between healthy human individuals. Generated by immunoSEQ multiplex PCR, the TCRdb table keeps only in-frame clones and is missing some. The sample includes 450,000 to 600,000 clones, 79% of them seen just once. Source material: PBMCs. Source of these receptors: a woman between 35 and 50 years old in good health. Some clones in this sample may be carry-over from other donors' samples.

The chain uses TRBV7-9 and TRBJ2-1; the D is unclear. The V gene lost 3 bases and the J gene lost 4 bases, with 13 bases spanning the gap. CDR3 length: 15 amino acids. Germline CDR1 reads SEHNR; CDR2 reads FQNEAQ (reference sequence). CDR3 coding DNA: TGTGCCAGCAGCTTCGTTTCGGGTACTTACAATGAGCAGTTCTTC. This codes for CASSFVSGTYNEQFF.

Concerning this clone itself: The same CDR3 arises from other DNA sequences in this sample as well. The rearrangement uses TRBV15 and TRBJ2-5; D is ambiguous. Germline V lookup: CDR1 LNHNV, CDR2 YYDKDF (reference sequence). This CDR3 is 15 amino acids long. V lost 0 bases to trimming and J lost 1 base, with 9 bases between them. In DNA, the CDR3 is TGTGCCACCAGCAGAGATCCAGGAGCCCAAGAGACCCAGTACTTC. It is translated as CATSRDPGAQETQYF.

V gene TRBV19 combines with J gene TRBJ2-2; 8 nucleotides line up with TRBD1. V dropped 5 bases and J dropped 2; count of bases not matched to a gene: 4. CDR1 is LNHDA and CDR2 is SQIVND in the germline V gene (reference sequence). The CDR3 covers 15 residues. CDR3 in amino acids: CASSLGQANTGELFF. The CDR3 DNA sequence: TGTGCCAGTAGTTTGGGACAGGCTAACACCGGGGAGCTGTTTTTT. The variable domain in full, completed from reference TRBV19 and TRBJ2-2, reads DGGITQSPKYLFRKEGQNVTLSCEQNLNHDAMYWYRQDPGQGLRLIYYSQIVNDFQKGDIAEGYSVSREKKESFPLTVTSAQKNPTAFYLCASSLGQANTGELFFGEGSRLTVL.

V usage is TRBV15 and J usage is TRBJ2-5, with 7 bases that match TRBD2. The CDR3 consists of 17 residues. The germline V gene has CDR1 LNHNV and CDR2 YYDKDF (reference sequence). J was trimmed by 4 bases and V by 0 bases; bases with no gene match: 11. CDR3 loop: CATSREYPGAGSETQYF. DNA of the CDR3: TGTGCCACCAGCAGAGAGTACCCGGGAGCGGGGTCAGAGACCCAGTACTTC.

The chain combines TRBV7-2 with TRBJ2-5; tentative D call: TRBD2 (5 bases). V was clipped by 3 bases and J by 4 bases, with 18 bases between them. The germline V gene has CDR1 SGHTA and CDR2 FQGNSA. This CDR3 spans 16 amino acids. This chain's CDR3 is CASSLRTHGRGETQYF. As DNA, the CDR3 is TGTGCCAGCAGCTTGAGGACCCATGGGAGAGGAGAGACCCAGTACTTC.

In DNA, the CDR3 is TGTGCCAGCGTTAGCGGGTTCAGCTCCTACGAGCAGTACTTC. This translates into CASVSGFSSYEQYF. This chain connects TRBV6-6 to TRBJ2-7, with 7 bases matching TRBD2. V shed 8 bases, J shed 0 bases, and the junction held 7 bases outside the gene matches. Germline CDR1 is MNHNY and CDR2 is SVGAGI (reference sequence). The CDR3 runs to 14 residues.

This rearrangement joins TRBV25-1 to TRBJ1-1, with 8 positions matching TRBD1. From germline, CDR1 is MGHDK and CDR2 SYGVNS. The CDR3 spans 17 residues. Trimming at V came to 3 bases and at J to 3 bases, leaving 12 bases not matched to a gene. The CDR3 loop is CASSEPGAGTGHTEAFF. The CDR3 DNA reads as TGTGCCAGCAGTGAGCCCGGCGCCGGGACAGGTCACACTGAAGCTTTCTTT.

In this sample, this clone turned up once. This chain joins TRBV18 and TRBJ2-5; D is possibly TRBD2 (6 bases). V was cut by 2 bases and J by 2 bases, with 9 bases left in between. The CDR3 contains 14 residues. Germline loops: CDR1 KGHSH, CDR2 LQKENI. The CDR3: CASSPMTRQETQYF. In DNA form, the CDR3 reads TGTGCCAGCTCACCAATGACTAGGCAAGAGACCCAGTACTTC.

On this clone itself: Distinct nucleotide sequences in the sample also encode this CDR3. This chain uses TRBV19 with TRBJ2-1; no reliable D call. Trimming stripped 9 bases from V and 0 bases from J, with 9 bases between. Per germline, CDR1 LNHDA and CDR2 SQIVND (reference sequence). The CDR3 consists of 13 residues. The CDR3 nucleotides are TGTGCCAGCGCAGGCAGCTCCTACAATGAGCAGTTCTTC. Translated, it gives CASAGSSYNEQFF.

The chain employs TRBV13 and TRBJ2-1; 10 nucleotides line up with TRBD2. Germline CDR1 is PRHDT and CDR2 is FYEKMQ (reference sequence). The CDR3 runs 15 residues. The V gene end was trimmed by 4 bases and the J gene end by 8 bases; junction bases not matched to a gene: 8. The CDR3 coding sequence is TGTGCCAGCAGCTCAAGCGGGAGGGCCATGTATGAGCAGTTCTTC. It codes for CASSSSGRAMYEQFF. The full variable domain, in which reference TRBV13 and TRBJ2-1 provide the parts outside the CDR3, is AAGVIQSPRHLIKEKRETATLKCYPIPRHDTVYWYQQGPGQDPQFLISFYEKMQSDKGSIPDRFSAQQFSDYHSELNMSSLELGDSALYFCASSSSGRAMYEQFFGPGTRLTVL.

In this sample, this clone turned up once. This rearrangement joins TRBV7-3 to TRBJ1-2; D is unclear. This CDR3 region has 15 residues. Per germline, CDR1 SGHTA and CDR2 FQGTGA. V dropped 5 bases and J dropped 7 bases, with 20 bases sitting between them. The DNA of the CDR3 is TGTGCCAGCAGCCCAGCCCTTACACGGGAATCTGGCTACACCTTC. It yields the protein CASSPALTRESGYTF.

V is TRBV19 and J is TRBJ2-3, with D maybe TRBD2 (5 bases). The length of the CDR3 is 15 residues. With 3 bases removed from V and 4 bases from J, the gap between germline ends came to 14 bases. The germline CDR1 and CDR2 sequences are LNHDA and SQIVND (reference sequence). CDR3 amino acids: CASSIAGVGADTQYF. The CDR3 DNA reads as TGTGCCAGTAGTATTGCGGGCGTAGGCGCAGATACGCAGTATTTT.

The rearrangement joins TRBV30 to TRBJ2-2; D is possibly TRBD1 (6 bases). Germline V CDR1 and CDR2: GTSNPN, SVGIG (reference sequence). V was pared by 4 bases and J by 1 base, with 7 bases between. This CDR3 is built from 13 residues. Here the CDR3 reads CAWMGQNTGELFF. CDR3 bases: TGTGCCTGGATGGGACAGAACACCGGGGAGCTGTTTTTT.

The V gene is TRBV6-1, the J gene TRBJ2-7; D may be TRBD2 (5 bases). Germline assignment: CDR1 MNHNS and CDR2 SASEGT. The CDR3 totals 14 residues. Trimming removed 2 bases at V and 3 bases at J, with 11 bases between. The CDR3 reads CASSEIEGFYEQYF. CDR3 in DNA: TGTGCCAGCAGTGAAATTGAGGGATTCTACGAGCAGTACTTC.